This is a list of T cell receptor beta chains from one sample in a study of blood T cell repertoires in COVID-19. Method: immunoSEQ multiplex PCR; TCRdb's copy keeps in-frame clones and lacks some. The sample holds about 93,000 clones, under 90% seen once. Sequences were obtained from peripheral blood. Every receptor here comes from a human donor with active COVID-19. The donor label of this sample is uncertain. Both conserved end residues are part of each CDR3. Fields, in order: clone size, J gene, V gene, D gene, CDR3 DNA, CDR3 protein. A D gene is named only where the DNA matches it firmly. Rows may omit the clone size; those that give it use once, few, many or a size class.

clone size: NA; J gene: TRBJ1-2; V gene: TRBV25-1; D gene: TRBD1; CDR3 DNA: TGTGCCAGCAGTGCAGCGACAGGGGTTGGCTACACCTTC; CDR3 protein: CASSAATGVGYTF
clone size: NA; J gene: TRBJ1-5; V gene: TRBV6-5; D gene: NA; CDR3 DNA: TGTGCCAGCGCAAGCGCTCAGCCCCAGCATTTT; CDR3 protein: CASASAQPQHF
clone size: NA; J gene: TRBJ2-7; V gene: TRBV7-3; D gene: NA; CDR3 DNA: TGTGCCAGCAGCCCGTCGGCAGGATCCTACGAGCAGTACTTC; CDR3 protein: CASSPSAGSYEQYF
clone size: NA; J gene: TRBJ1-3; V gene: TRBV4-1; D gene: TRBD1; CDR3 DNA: TGCGCCAGCAGCCAAGAGCCACAGGGGACTGGAAACACCATATATTTT; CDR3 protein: CASSQEPQGTGNTIYF
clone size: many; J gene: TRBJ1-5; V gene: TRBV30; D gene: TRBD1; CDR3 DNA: TGTGCCTGGAGTATCGGGACAGGGGAGAATCAGCCCCAGCATTTT; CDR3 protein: CAWSIGTGENQPQHF
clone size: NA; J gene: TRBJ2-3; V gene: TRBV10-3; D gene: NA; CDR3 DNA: TGTGCCATCGGTGGCCAGGGGACCGTACCAAGCACAGATACGCAGTATTTT; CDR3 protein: CAIGGQGTVPSTDTQYF
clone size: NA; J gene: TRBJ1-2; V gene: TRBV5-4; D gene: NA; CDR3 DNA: TGTGCCAGCAGCTCCCGTGGCGGGTGGGGCTACACCTTC; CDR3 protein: CASSSRGGWGYTF
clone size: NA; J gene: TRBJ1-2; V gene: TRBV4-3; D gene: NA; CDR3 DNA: TGCGCCAGCAGCCAAGATTGGGGAGTCAACTATGGCTACACCTTC; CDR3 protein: CASSQDWGVNYGYTF
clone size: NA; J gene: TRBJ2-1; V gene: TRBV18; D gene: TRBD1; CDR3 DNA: TGTGCCAGCTCACTCGGACAGGGGGCCTCATACAATGAGCAGTTCTTC; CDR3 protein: CASSLGQGASYNEQFF
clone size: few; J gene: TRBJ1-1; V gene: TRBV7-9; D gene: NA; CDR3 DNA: TGTGCCAGCAGCGAGAGGGGGGCTTTCTTT; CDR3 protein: CASSERGAFF
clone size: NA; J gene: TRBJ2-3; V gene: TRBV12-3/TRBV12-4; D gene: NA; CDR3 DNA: TGTGCCAGCAGTCCACTTGTCGTGGATACGCAGTATTTT; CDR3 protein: CASSPLVVDTQYF
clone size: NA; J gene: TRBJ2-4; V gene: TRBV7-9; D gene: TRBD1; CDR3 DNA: TGTGCCAGCAGCGCAGGACCGGGACAGGGCTTCATTCAGTACTTC; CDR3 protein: CASSAGPGQGFIQYF